This T cell receptor beta chain was sequenced in a study of molecular identifiers for immune sequencing clone quantification. This clonotype occurred many times. In TCRdb, the PCR reads were re-called with MiXCR into one record per CDR3 protein. The data contain some 650,000 distinct CDR3 sequences, about 20% of them singletons. The authors sorted naive CD8 T cells as CD8+CD4-CCR7+CD45RA+. The CDR3 is 14 amino acids. Germline lookup yields CDR1 SQVTM and CDR2 ANQGSEA. V was clipped by 5 bases and J by 3 bases; unmatched bases: 8. The chain has TRBV29-1 and TRBJ2-3, with 7 bases fitting TRBD2. The source is a human donor in good health. Some libraries in this study had Jurkat cell RNA spiked in. Specimen: naive CD8+ T cells from blood, with Jurkat cell RNA spiked in. Subset reported: FACS-sorted CD8+CD4-CCR7+CD45RA+ naive T cells. This CDR3 reads CSVQGHGGTDTQYF. The CDR3 nucleotides are TGCAGCGTTCAAGGCCACGGGGGGACAGATACGCAGTATTTT.